This is a list of T cell receptor beta chains from one sample in a study of shared clonotypes between healthy human individuals. Sequencing used immunoSEQ multiplex PCR; TCRdb keeps in-frame clones, though not all of them. The repertoire holds 600,000 to 800,000 clones, with roughly two thirds as singletons. The sequencing input was memory CD4+ T cells sorted from blood. The receptors shown here come from a young woman in good health. The CDR3 runs from the conserved cysteine through the conserved F or W.

v_call	j_call	cdr3_aa
TRBV2	TRBJ2-2	CASSTTMGREYTGELFF
TRBV7-8	TRBJ2-7	CASSFSIGRSYEQYF
TRBV5-4	TRBJ1-2	CASSLPGQGYYGYTF
TRBV7-2	TRBJ1-2	CASSLHQNYGYTF
TRBV5-1	TRBJ1-3	CASSLVTGVSGNTIYF
TRBV25-1	TRBJ2-7	CASTTGVYEQYF
TRBV5-4	TRBJ2-1	CASSFPQLASHGSEQFF
TRBV29-1	TRBJ2-3	CSVELRRDTDTQYF
TRBV14	TRBJ2-1	CASSPPGVAAYNEQFF
TRBV30	TRBJ2-5	CAQGLRETQYF
TRBV25-1	TRBJ2-7	CASNRGGSDEQYF
TRBV6-1	TRBJ2-7	CASSEAETSSYEQYF
TRBV29-1	TRBJ1-1	CSVGQGPVNTEAFF
TRBV6-6	TRBJ2-7	CASAGTQYEQYF
TRBV28	TRBJ2-2	CASSSSAGRIGELFF
TRBV6-1	TRBJ2-2	CASSEPGGTGELFF
TRBV29-1	TRBJ1-1	CSVGTRSGLNTEAFF
TRBV11-2	TRBJ1-2	CASRVAGDNYGYTF
TRBV25-1	TRBJ2-1	CASSAGGPYNEQFF
TRBV29-1	TRBJ1-1	CSTLTGGINTEAFF
TRBV27	NA	CASSLNRDEQYF
TRBV5-1	TRBJ2-1	CASSVGTSGLEQFF
TRBV5-1	TRBJ2-2	CASSAGHENTGELFF
TRBV28	TRBJ1-5	CASSLFGRDVRQPQHF
TRBV13	TRBJ2-7	CASSPTGASGSFGEQYF
TRBV7-9	TRBJ2-1	CASSLTGTSNEQFF
TRBV5-6	TRBJ2-5	CASSLPGGREETQYF
TRBV19	TRBJ1-3	CASSIAPGDTIYF
TRBV5-5	TRBJ2-1	CASSLSGYNEQFF
TRBV6-6	TRBJ2-5	CASRPGTGGETQYF
TRBV20-1	TRBJ2-3	CSASPSDTQYF
TRBV6-5	TRBJ2-5	CASSRSERPQETQYF
TRBV11-2	TRBJ2-1	CASSNRVGEQFF
TRBV19	TRBJ2-7	CASSIRAGEQYF
TRBV5-1	TRBJ1-1	CASSSTGIYPEAFF
TRBV11-2	TRBJ2-1	CASSPGGILYEDNEQFF
TRBV19	TRBJ2-7	CASKRDKGLYEQYF
TRBV2	TRBJ2-3	CASSPRTGGITDTQYF
TRBV27	TRBJ2-2	CASKGLAGRYTGELFF
TRBV19	TRBJ2-7	CASSIVDSGPYEQYF
TRBV28	TRBJ2-1	CASSFPETAYNEQFF
TRBV4-1	TRBJ2-1	CASSQGATLREQFF
TRBV6-5	TRBJ1-5	CASSSKFNQPQHF
TRBV9	TRBJ2-7	CASSEGQASSYEQYF
TRBV19	TRBJ1-1	CASSTRGPEAFF
TRBV10-3	TRBJ1-5	CAISGTGQGNQPQHF
TRBV28	TRBJ2-3	CASRNPTDTQYF
TRBV6-6	TRBJ1-2	CASSSGTQYGYTF
TRBV28	TRBJ1-4	CARTRLGDEKLFF
TRBV11-2	TRBJ2-1	CASSQTARRRGNEQFF
TRBV5-4	TRBJ2-7	CASSLSRQGAGEQYF
TRBV6-1	TRBJ1-5	CASSEAGTGGRQPQHF
TRBV5-1	TRBJ2-1	CAWPSPGAPRVMPYNEQFF